This is a list of T cell receptor beta chains from one sample in a study of blood T cell repertoires in COVID-19. Sequencing used immunoSEQ multiplex PCR; TCRdb keeps in-frame clones, though not all of them. The table shows more than 45,000 clones, with almost 85% occurring only once. The material sequenced was peripheral blood. All receptors derive from a human donor in a cohort sampled during active COVID-19. Each CDR3 is given with its conserved first and last residue. D genes are given only for firm matches. Clone sizes are given selectively: once, few, many, or a class where the clone is expanded.

>NA|TRBV7-9|NA|TRBJ1-5
TGTGCCAGCAGCTCCTCAACGGGGACTCGGCATTTT
CASSSSTGTRHF
>NA|TRBV3-1/TRBV3-2|NA|TRBJ1-1
TGTGCCAGCAGCCAAGAGGGAGGAGCTTTCTTT
CASSQEGGAFF
>NA|TRBV5-1|NA|TRBJ2-7
TGCGCCAGCAGCTTAACCCGACCCAGGGACGAGCAGTACTTC
CASSLTRPRDEQYF
>NA|TRBV2|NA|TRBJ1-2
TGTGCCAGCAGTGAAGCGGCCGACAGGCGACACTATGGCTACACCTTC
CASSEAADRRHYGYTF
>once|TRBV5-6|NA|TRBJ2-1
TGTGCCAGCAGCGCACCGGGCTACAATGAGCAGTTCTTC
CASSAPGYNEQFF
>NA|TRBV7-2|NA|TRBJ2-2
TGTGCCAGCAGCTCGGGACATGGCGGGGAGCTGTTTTTT
CASSSGHGGELFF
>NA|TRBV29-1|TRBD1|TRBJ1-2
TGCAGCGCAAACCTGGGACAGGGTCTATATGGCTACACCTTC
CSANLGQGLYGYTF
>few|TRBV9|NA|TRBJ1-3
TGTGCCAGCAGCCGCTCTGGAAACACCATATATTTT
CASSRSGNTIYF
>few|TRBV18|NA|TRBJ1-6
TGTGCCAGCTCACCTGCTTCGGCAGGGGCGAATTCACCCCTCCACTTT
CASSPASAGANSPLHF
>NA|TRBV10-3|TRBD2|TRBJ2-1
TGTGCCATCAGTGAATCGGGGGGGTCCTACAATGAGCAGTTCTTC
CAISESGGSYNEQFF
>NA|TRBV6-6|TRBD2|TRBJ2-3
TGTGCCAGCAGTCCACACGGGCTAGCGGGGGACTGGGGGACGCAGTATTTT
CASSPHGLAGDWGTQYF
>NA|TRBV7-2|NA|TRBJ1-2
TGTGCCAGCAGCTCCCATCTACTACAGGGAAGGAACTATGGCTACACCTTC
CASSSHLLQGRNYGYTF
>NA|TRBV24-1|NA|TRBJ2-2
TGTGCCACCAGTGATGGAGGGACGGGGGTTCGAGAGCTGTTTTTT
CATSDGGTGVRELFF
>NA|TRBV27|NA|TRBJ2-3
TGTGCCAGCAGCCCGGAAGAGGATCCAGATACGCAGTATTTT
CASSPEEDPDTQYF
>NA|TRBV7-6|NA|TRBJ2-7
TGTGCCAGCAGCTTTGACAGTAGATACGAGCAGTACTTC
CASSFDSRYEQYF
>few|TRBV3-1/TRBV3-2|NA|TRBJ1-3
TGTGCCAGCAGCCCTAGAAGGGAGCTCTCTGGAAACACCATATATTTT
CASSPRRELSGNTIYF
>NA|TRBV12-5|NA|TRBJ1-5
TGTGCTAGTGGTTCGGGGGGGAGCAATCAGCCCCAGCATTTT
CASGSGGSNQPQHF
>NA|TRBV7-9|TRBD2|TRBJ2-3
TGTGCCAGCAGCTTGAATCAAGCGGGAGACACAGATACGCAGTATTTT
CASSLNQAGDTDTQYF
>NA|TRBV19|NA|TRBJ1-4
TGTGCCAGTAGTAAGTGGACGGGGGGCGAGAGTGAAAAACTGTTTTTT
CASSKWTGGESEKLFF
>NA|TRBV28|NA|TRBJ2-7
TGTGCCAGCAGTTTGTTCGGAGAGGAGAAGCAGTACTTC
CASSLFGEEKQYF
>NA|TRBV7-3|TRBD2|TRBJ2-1
TGTGCCAGCAGCTTAAGACTAGCGGGGCGGGATGAGCAGTTCTTC
CASSLRLAGRDEQFF
>NA|TRBV6-2/TRBV6-3|NA|TRBJ2-3
TGTGCCAGCAGTTACGAACTCTGGCGGGGAAGGACAGATACGCAGTATTTT
CASSYELWRGRTDTQYF
>NA|TRBV5-1|NA|TRBJ2-3
TGCGCCAGTACTATACAACCTAGCACAGATACGCAGTATTTT
CASTIQPSTDTQYF
>NA|TRBV19|TRBD1|TRBJ2-2
TGTGCCAGTAATCCTATACAGGGGGAAGATGGGGAGCTGTTTTTT
CASNPIQGEDGELFF
>NA|TRBV3-1/TRBV3-2|TRBD2|TRBJ2-1
TGTGCCAGCAGCTCTCGGACTAGCGGGAGCTCCTACAATGAGCAGTTCTTC
CASSSRTSGSSYNEQFF
>NA|TRBV27|NA|TRBJ1-1
TGTGCCAGCAGTTTGGAATCCCCAGGGTATTCGAACACTGAAGCTTTCTTT
CASSLESPGYSNTEAFF
>NA|TRBV4-3|TRBD1|TRBJ2-3
TGCGCCAGCAGCCAACGGGACAGGGCGGCAGATACGCAGTATTTT
CASSQRDRAADTQYF
>medium-sized|TRBV5-5|NA|TRBJ2-7
TGTGCCAGCAGCTTAACCCAACCCGGGTCCGCGGGGGCATACGAGCAGTACTTC
CASSLTQPGSAGAYEQYF
>NA|TRBV6-6|NA|TRBJ2-3
TGTGCCAGCAGTTACCTCGCGGATACGCAGTATTTT
CASSYLADTQYF